Each of the 26 T cell receptor beta chains below was sequenced from the same sample in a study of CD8+ T cells in alopecia areata. As for treatment: oral pan-JAK inhibitor, 5-10 mg twice daily. Once RNA had been extracted, it was reverse transcribed into cDNA to act as the sequencing template. Clones were sequenced by immunoSEQ multiplex PCR, and TCRdb holds only the in-frame ones, with some missing. The data show some 120,000 clones, approximately 60% seen once. Sequences were derived from CD4+ T cells sorted from blood, sampled at week 4, from a patient treated with tofacitinib. The receptors come from a human donor with alopecia areata.

The V gene is TRBV18, the J gene TRBJ1-5; no clear D gene. Trimming removed 2 bases from V and 4 bases from J, with 6 bases in between. The CDR3 extends over 13 amino acids. Germline assignment: CDR1 KGHSH and CDR2 LQKENI. The CDR3 nucleotides are TGTGCCAGCTCACCAGATCTAAATCAGCCCCAGCATTTT. This codes for CASSPDLNQPQHF.

Note on this clone: This sample includes further DNA sequences coding for the same CDR3. The chain carries TRBV18 and TRBJ2-5; unclear D gene. Germline V gene lookup returns CDR1 KGHSH and CDR2 LQKENI. The V end lost 2 bases, the J end lost 3 bases, and 7 bases lay between the germline ends. This CDR3 is 13 amino acids long. The CDR3 coding sequence is TGTGCCAGCTCACCAGCGACGGAAGAGACCCAGTACTTC. It codes for CASSPATEETQYF.

This chain links TRBV28 with TRBJ2-7, with D perhaps TRBD2 (6 bases). Germline values: CDR1 MDHEN, CDR2 SYDVKM. This CDR3 is 15 amino acids long. Between the trimmed V and J ends, which lost 6 bases and 5 bases, there was a span of 20 bases. This CDR3 is CASRGGAGRIHEQYF. The DNA for the CDR3 is TGTGCCAGCAGGGGCGGCGCAGGGAGGATCCACGAGCAGTACTTC.

The CDR3 protein is CASSYNTGELFF. As DNA, the CDR3 is TGTGCCAGCAGCTATAATACCGGGGAGCTGTTTTTT. The chain uses TRBV7-9 and TRBJ2-2; no reliable D call. The CDR3 length is 12 residues. Germline assignment: CDR1 SEHNR and CDR2 FQNEAQ (reference sequence). V lost 4 bases, J lost 5 bases, and 5 bases lay in between. Complete variable domain (other parts from reference TRBV7-9 and TRBJ2-2): DTGVSQNPRHKITKRGQNVTFRCDPISEHNRLYWYRQTLGQGPEFLTYFQNEAQLEKSRLLSDRFSAERPKGSFSTLEIQRTEQGDSAMYLCASSYNTGELFFGEGSRLTVL.

The chain couples TRBV2 to TRBJ2-5; D unresolved. The ends were cut back, 7 bases at V and 5 bases at J, with 5 bases in the middle. This CDR3 has 10 amino acids. Germline V gives CDR1 SNHLY, CDR2 FYNNEI. CDR3 in DNA: TGTGCCAGCAATAGGGAGACCCAGTACTTC. Protein sequence: CASNRETQYF. The full variable domain, completed using reference TRBV2 and TRBJ2-5, is EPEVTQTPSHQVTQMGQEVILRCVPISNHLYFYWYRQILGQKVEFLVSFYNNEISEKSEIFDDQFSVERPDGSNFTLKIRSTKLEDSAMYFCASNRETQYFGPGTRLLVL.

J is TRBJ1-5 and V is TRBV27; D is ambiguous. The CDR3 totals 11 residues. CDR1 is MNHEY and CDR2 is SMNVEV in the germline V gene (reference sequence). With 7 bases removed from V and 5 bases from J, the gap between germline ends came to 6 bases. The CDR3 spells CASTPHQPQHF. CDR3 nucleotides: TGTGCCAGCACGCCTCATCAGCCCCAGCATTTT.

There are a few counts of this clone. The chain couples TRBV4-1 to TRBJ2-1; 12 nucleotides line up with TRBD2. The V and J ends lost 4 bases and 10 bases, in that order; junction bases with no gene match: 11. CDR1 MGHRA and CDR2 YSYEKL come from the germline V gene. CDR3 size: 16 residues. The CDR3 reads CASSRPGTSGLREQFF. CDR3 DNA sequence: TGCGCCAGCAGCCGACCCGGGACTAGCGGGCTCAGGGAGCAGTTCTTC.

About this clone itself: Other DNA sequences in the same sample also yield this CDR3. The genes are TRBV5-1 and TRBJ2-3; TRBD1 matches at 7 bases. The CDR3 is 15 amino acids. V was clipped by 0 bases and J by 2 bases; unmatched bases: 3. Looked up from germline, CDR1 is SGHRS and CDR2 is YFSETQ. The CDR3 here is CASSLGQGVTDTQYF. CDR3 DNA sequence: TGCGCCAGCAGCTTGGGACAGGGCGTCACAGATACGCAGTATTTT.

V usage is TRBV4-3 and J usage is TRBJ1-5; possibly TRBD1 for D (6 bases). The germline CDR1 and CDR2 sequences are LGHNA and YSLEER. This CDR3 has 19 residues. V was pared by 0 bases and J by 0 bases, with 18 bases between. The CDR3 nucleotides are TGCGCCAGCAGCCAAGAGCTACTGACAGGCCCTTCTAGCAATCAGCCCCAGCATTTT. Amino acids: CASSQELLTGPSSNQPQHF.

The J gene is TRBJ2-5, the V gene TRBV18; D unclear. This CDR3 spans 14 amino acids. From germline, CDR1 is KGHSH and CDR2 LQKENI. Between the trimmed V and J ends, which lost 0 bases and 5 bases, there was a span of 10 bases. CDR3 region: CASSPPRPVETQYF. The CDR3 DNA reads as TGTGCCAGCTCACCACCGAGGCCAGTCGAGACCCAGTACTTC.

The chain has TRBV30 and TRBJ2-1, with a tentative D call TRBD2 (5 bases). Germline V gene data show CDR1 as GTSNPN and CDR2 as SVGIG (reference sequence). The length of the CDR3 is 13 residues. V lost 4 bases and J 6 bases, leaving 13 bases between the germline ends. The CDR3 sequence is CAWTSPGVNEQFF. In DNA, the CDR3 is TGTGCCTGGACAAGCCCCGGGGTCAATGAGCAGTTCTTC.

This clone was seen a few times. The gene calls are TRBV7-2 and TRBJ1-2, with 8 bases lining up with TRBD1. CDR3 length equals 14 residues. The ends lost 3 bases at V and 8 bases at J; junction bases unmatched: 8. CDR1 SGHTA and CDR2 FQGNSA come from the germline V gene. The CDR3 DNA sequence: TGTGCCAGCAGCTTCCAAGGACAGGGCGGAGGCTACACCTTC. It translates to CASSFQGQGGGYTF.

The genes are TRBV19 and TRBJ2-5, with D hard to call. CDR1 LNHDA and CDR2 SQIVND come from the germline V gene (reference sequence). The V and J ends lost 5 bases and 2 bases respectively, with 9 bases between them. CDR3 size: 13 residues. DNA for the CDR3: TGTGCCAGTAGTCTTCGAAGGCAAGAGACCCAGTACTTC. This sequence encodes CASSLRRQETQYF.

The table lists this clone with a count of one. V is TRBV5-1 and J is TRBJ1-2, with D maybe TRBD1 (6 bases). The CDR3 loop spans 13 amino acids. Trimming removed 0 bases at V and 8 bases at J, with 11 bases between. Germline V lookup: CDR1 SGHRS, CDR2 YFSETQ. CDR3 in DNA: TGCGCCAGCAGCTTGGAGGGGGTACGGGGCTACACCTTC. This sequence encodes CASSLEGVRGYTF.

This clone was found once. This chain uses TRBV15 with TRBJ1-2; unclear D gene. V lost 0 bases and J 13 bases, leaving 12 bases between the germline ends. Germline CDR1 is LNHNV and CDR2 is YYDKDF (reference sequence). The CDR3 has 12 amino acids. This chain's CDR3 is CATSRDMRLGTF. The DNA of the CDR3 is TGTGCCACCAGCAGAGATATGCGTTTGGGCACCTTC.

The genes are TRBV18 and TRBJ2-7; D is unresolved. Trimming pared 0 bases from V and 2 bases from J, leaving 14 bases between. The CDR3 is 16 amino acids. Germline loops: CDR1 KGHSH, CDR2 LQKENI. The CDR3 DNA reads as TGTGCCAGCTCACCACCTTTTTTCCAGGCACCCTACGAGCAGTACTTC. Translated, it gives CASSPPFFQAPYEQYF.

The CDR3 protein is CASSLAGGWTGELFF. The DNA of the CDR3 is TGTGCCAGCAGCTTAGCAGGGGGCTGGACCGGGGAGCTGTTTTTT. This sequence joins TRBV7-2 and TRBJ2-2, with 7 bases matching TRBD1. Germline V gene sequence: CDR1 SGHTA, CDR2 FQGNSA. This CDR3 region has 15 residues. The trim removed 0 bases at V and 5 bases at J, leaving 3 bases unmatched.

The chain combines TRBV4-3 with TRBJ2-3; D might be TRBD2 (6 bases). Trimming removed 1 base at V and 10 bases at J, with 9 bases between. CDR1 is LGHNA, CDR2 YSLEER, per germline. CDR3 length: 12 amino acids. DNA for the CDR3: TGCGCCAGCAGCCAAGGCAGACTAGCGCAGTATTTT. This codes for CASSQGRLAQYF.

This sequence joins TRBV29-1 and TRBJ1-5; D is ambiguous. Per germline, CDR1 SQVTM and CDR2 ANQGSEA. The CDR3 is made up of 13 amino acids. With 4 bases removed from V and 7 bases from J, the gap between germline ends came to 14 bases. CDR3 amino acids: CSVVFVRGQPQHF. CDR3 in DNA: TGCAGCGTTGTTTTCGTCCGGGGACAGCCCCAGCATTTT.

This clone appeared once. V is TRBV19 and J is TRBJ2-5, with D perhaps TRBD1 (6 bases). Germline lookup yields CDR1 LNHDA and CDR2 SQIVND (reference sequence). With 6 bases removed from V and 5 bases from J, the gap between germline ends came to 13 bases. This CDR3 region has 13 residues. The DNA of the CDR3 is TGTGCCAGTAGACCTGGGGGCACGGAGACCCAGTACTTC. Protein product: CASRPGGTETQYF.

The chain carries TRBV9 and TRBJ2-1, with 7 bases that match TRBD2. The junction had 24 bases not matched to a gene; V was cut back by 0 bases and J by 9 bases. Germline V gives CDR1 SGDLS, CDR2 YYNGEE. The CDR3 is made up of 20 amino acids. Written as DNA, the CDR3 is TGTGCCAGCAGCGTAGCGTGGGGAGGGAAGGCGGAGATACGGTCGGGTGAGCAGTTCTTC. It yields the protein CASSVAWGGKAEIRSGEQFF.

The genes are TRBV18 and TRBJ1-2, with D unclear. This CDR3 comprises 13 residues. Germline CDR1 is KGHSH and CDR2 is LQKENI. V lost 5 bases and J 8 bases, leaving 15 bases between the germline ends. Here the CDR3 reads CASSTSEGRGYTF. CDR3 DNA: TGTGCCAGCTCAACCTCCGAGGGAAGGGGCTACACCTTC. Full variable domain (outside the CDR3, taken from reference TRBV18 and TRBJ1-2): NAGVMQNPRHLVRRRGQEARLRCSPMKGHSHVYWYRQLPEEGLKFMVYLQKENIIDESGMPKERFSAEFPKEGPSILRIQQVVRGDSAAYFCASSTSEGRGYTFGSGTRLTVV.

The V gene is TRBV9, the J gene TRBJ1-3, with D perhaps TRBD1 (6 bases). This CDR3 region has 14 residues. V lost 0 bases and J lost 4, with 8 bases in between. Germline CDR1 and CDR2: SGDLS and YYNGEE. CDR3 coding DNA: TGTGCCAGCAGCGTAGGGACAGAAGGAAACACCATATATTTT. This codes for CASSVGTEGNTIYF. The whole variable domain, remainder taken from reference TRBV9 and TRBJ1-3, is DSGVTQTPKHLITATGQRVTLRCSPRSGDLSVYWYQQSLDQGLQFLIQYYNGEERAKGNILERFSAQQFPDLHSELNLSSLELGDSALYFCASSVGTEGNTIYFGEGSWLTVV.

The chain joins TRBV4-3 to TRBJ2-2, with no clear D. Germline assignment: CDR1 LGHNA and CDR2 YSLEER. V was pared by 1 base and J by 7 bases, with 10 bases between. The CDR3 covers 14 residues. The DNA for the CDR3 is TGCGCCAGCAGCCAAGCCCCAGATATCGGGGAGCTGTTTTTT. Translated, it gives CASSQAPDIGELFF.

The chain is built from TRBV2 and TRBJ2-7, with TRBD2 as a possible D gene (5 bases). This CDR3 has 14 amino acids. Between the trimmed V and J ends, which lost 5 bases and 0 bases, there was a span of 11 bases. Looked up from germline, CDR1 is SNHLY and CDR2 is FYNNEI. The CDR3 sequence: CASSIGRGSYEQYF. DNA for the CDR3: TGTGCCAGCAGTATAGGACGGGGCTCCTACGAGCAGTACTTC.

The chain combines TRBV7-9 with TRBJ1-1, with a tentative D call TRBD1 (6 bases). Trimming removed 2 bases at V and 9 bases at J, with 16 bases between. The CDR3 runs 14 residues. Germline CDR1 is SEHNR and CDR2 is FQNEAQ (reference sequence). Here the CDR3 reads CASSLSWTGTQAFF. In nucleotides, the CDR3 is TGTGCCAGCAGCTTAAGTTGGACCGGGACACAAGCTTTCTTT.